This TCR beta chain stems from a study of blood T cell repertoires in COVID-19. On the study more broadly: Sample material is recorded as cDNA or gDNA derived from T cells, B-cell-depleted T cells, or PBMCs.

In the source study's methods: Counts of nucleated cells, estimated from reference gene primer amplification, were obtained. The repertoire was sequenced with immunoSEQ multiplex PCR; TCRdb's copy has only in-frame clones and lacks some. V, J and clone size were drawn from that table, and D and trimming were deduced from the DNA. The table has about 300,000 clones, roughly 86% seen once. The Seattle site enrolled patients during active infection and followed them longitudinally. V dropped 7 bases and J dropped 4; count of bases not matched to a gene: 7. The germline V gene encodes CDR1 LNHDA and CDR2 SQIVND (reference sequence). This CDR3 is 14 amino acids long.

The sequencing input was peripheral blood. The source is a woman under 40 with COVID-19, enrolled during active disease. J is TRBJ1-2 and V is TRBV19, with 9 positions matching TRBD1. The CDR3 reads CASTTGTGLYGYTF. The CDR3 DNA reads TGTGCCAGTACTACCGGGACAGGGCTCTATGGCTACACCTTC.